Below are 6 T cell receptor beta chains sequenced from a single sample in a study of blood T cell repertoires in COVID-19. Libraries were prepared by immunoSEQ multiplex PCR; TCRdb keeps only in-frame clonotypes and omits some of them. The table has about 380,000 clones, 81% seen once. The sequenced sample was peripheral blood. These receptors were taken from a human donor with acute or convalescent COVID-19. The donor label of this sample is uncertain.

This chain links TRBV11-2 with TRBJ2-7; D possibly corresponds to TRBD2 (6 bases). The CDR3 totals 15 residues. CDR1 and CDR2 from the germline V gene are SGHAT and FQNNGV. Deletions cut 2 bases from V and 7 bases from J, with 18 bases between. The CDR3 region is CASSLFPEGSREQYF. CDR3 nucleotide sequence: TGTGCCAGCAGCTTATTCCCGGAGGGGAGTCGGGAGCAGTACTTC.

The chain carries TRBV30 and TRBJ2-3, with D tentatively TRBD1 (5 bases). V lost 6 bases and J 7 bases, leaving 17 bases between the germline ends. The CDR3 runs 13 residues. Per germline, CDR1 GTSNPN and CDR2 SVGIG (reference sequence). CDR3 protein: CACLFEGAHTQYF. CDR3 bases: TGTGCCTGCCTTTTCGAAGGGGCGCATACGCAGTATTTT.

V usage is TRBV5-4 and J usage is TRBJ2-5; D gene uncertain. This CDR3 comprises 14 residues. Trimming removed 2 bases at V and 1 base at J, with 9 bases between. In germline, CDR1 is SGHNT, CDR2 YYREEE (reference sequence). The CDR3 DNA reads TGTGCCAGCAGCTTAGGAACAGTCCAAGAGACCCAGTACTTC. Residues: CASSLGTVQETQYF.

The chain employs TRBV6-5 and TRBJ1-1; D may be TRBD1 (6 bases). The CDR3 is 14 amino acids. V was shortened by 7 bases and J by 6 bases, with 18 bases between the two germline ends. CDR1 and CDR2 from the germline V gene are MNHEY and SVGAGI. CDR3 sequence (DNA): TGTGCCAGCACCCTAGGGGGGGGGCGGGCTGAAGCTTTCTTT. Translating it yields CASTLGGGRAEAFF.

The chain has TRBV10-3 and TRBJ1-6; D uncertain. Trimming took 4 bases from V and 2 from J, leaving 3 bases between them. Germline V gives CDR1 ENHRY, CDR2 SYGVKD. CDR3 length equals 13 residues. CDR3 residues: CAISVAYNSPLHF. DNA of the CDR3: TGTGCCATCAGTGTAGCCTATAATTCACCCCTCCACTTT.

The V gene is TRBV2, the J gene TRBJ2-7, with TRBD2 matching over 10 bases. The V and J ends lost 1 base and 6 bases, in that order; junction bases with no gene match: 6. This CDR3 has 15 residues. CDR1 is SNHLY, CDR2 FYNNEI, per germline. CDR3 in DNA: TGTGCCAGCAGTGAAGTCCTAGCGGGAGCCCTCGAGCAGTACTTC. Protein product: CASSEVLAGALEQYF.